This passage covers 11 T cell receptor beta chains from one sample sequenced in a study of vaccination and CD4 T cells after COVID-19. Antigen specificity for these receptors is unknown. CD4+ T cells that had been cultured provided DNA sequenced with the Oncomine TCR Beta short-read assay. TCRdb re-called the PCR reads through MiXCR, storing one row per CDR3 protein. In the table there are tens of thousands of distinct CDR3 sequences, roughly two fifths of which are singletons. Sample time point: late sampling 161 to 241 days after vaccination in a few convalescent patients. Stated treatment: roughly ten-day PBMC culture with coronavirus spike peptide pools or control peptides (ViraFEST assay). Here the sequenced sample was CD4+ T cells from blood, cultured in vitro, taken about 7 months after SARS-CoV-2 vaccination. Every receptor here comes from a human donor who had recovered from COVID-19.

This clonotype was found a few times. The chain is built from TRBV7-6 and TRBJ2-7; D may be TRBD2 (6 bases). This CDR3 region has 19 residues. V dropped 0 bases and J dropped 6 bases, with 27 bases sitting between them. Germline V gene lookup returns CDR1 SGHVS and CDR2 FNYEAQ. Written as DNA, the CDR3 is TGTGCCAGCAGCTTAGCGACTAGTTTTGGGACTCATCTCCCTATCGAGCAGTACTTC. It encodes CASSLATSFGTHLPIEQYF.

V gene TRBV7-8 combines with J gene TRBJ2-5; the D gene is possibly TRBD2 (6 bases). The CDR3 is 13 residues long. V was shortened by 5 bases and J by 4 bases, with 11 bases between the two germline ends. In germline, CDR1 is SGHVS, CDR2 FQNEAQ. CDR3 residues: CASSRGASETQYF. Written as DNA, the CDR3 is TGTGCCAGCAGCCGCGGGGCTTCAGAGACCCAGTACTTC.

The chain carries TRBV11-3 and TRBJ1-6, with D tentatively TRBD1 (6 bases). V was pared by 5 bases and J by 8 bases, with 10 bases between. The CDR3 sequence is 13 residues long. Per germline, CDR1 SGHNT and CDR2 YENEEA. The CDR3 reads CASSIWTDSPLHF. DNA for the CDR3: TGTGCCAGCAGCATTTGGACAGATTCACCCCTCCACTTT.

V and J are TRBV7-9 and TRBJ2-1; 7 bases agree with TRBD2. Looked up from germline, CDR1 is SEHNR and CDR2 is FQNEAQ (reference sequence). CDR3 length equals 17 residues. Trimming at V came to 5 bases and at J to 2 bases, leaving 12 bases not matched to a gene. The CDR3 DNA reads TGTGCCAGCAGCAGGCCCCCGGGACTAAAACCCTACAATGAGCAGTTCTTC. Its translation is CASSRPPGLKPYNEQFF.

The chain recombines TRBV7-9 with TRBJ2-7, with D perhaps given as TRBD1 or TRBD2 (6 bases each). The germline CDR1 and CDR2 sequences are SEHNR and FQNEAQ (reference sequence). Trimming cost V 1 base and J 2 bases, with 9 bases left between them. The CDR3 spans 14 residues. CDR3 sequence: CASSLGGATYEQYF. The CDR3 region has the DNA TGTGCCAGCAGCTTAGGGGGGGCCACCTACGAGCAGTACTTC.

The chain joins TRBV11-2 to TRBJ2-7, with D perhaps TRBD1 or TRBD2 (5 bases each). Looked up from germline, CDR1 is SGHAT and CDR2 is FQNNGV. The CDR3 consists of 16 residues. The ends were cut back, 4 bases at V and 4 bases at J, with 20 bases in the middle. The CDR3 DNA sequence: TGTGCCAGCAGCTCACCCCCAGGTCGGGGCATTTACGAGCAGTACTTC. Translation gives CASSSPPGRGIYEQYF.

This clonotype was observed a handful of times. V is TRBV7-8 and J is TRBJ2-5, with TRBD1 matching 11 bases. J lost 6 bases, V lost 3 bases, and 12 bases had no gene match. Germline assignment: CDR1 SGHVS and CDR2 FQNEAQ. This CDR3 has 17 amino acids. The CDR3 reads CASSFVVIRTGGKTQYF. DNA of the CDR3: TGTGCCAGCAGCTTCGTAGTAATCCGGACAGGGGGCAAGACCCAGTACTTC.

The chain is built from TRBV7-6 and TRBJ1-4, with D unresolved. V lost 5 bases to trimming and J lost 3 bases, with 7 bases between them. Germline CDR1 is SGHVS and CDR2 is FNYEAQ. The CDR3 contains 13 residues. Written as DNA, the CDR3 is TGTGCCAGCAGCAAGGCAGCTAATGAAAAACTGTTTTTT. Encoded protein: CASSKAANEKLFF.

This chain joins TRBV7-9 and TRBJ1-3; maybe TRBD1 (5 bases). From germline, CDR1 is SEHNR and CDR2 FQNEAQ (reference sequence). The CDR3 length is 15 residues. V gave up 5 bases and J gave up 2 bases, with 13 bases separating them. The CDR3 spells CASSPTGTAGNTIYF. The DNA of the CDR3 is TGTGCCAGCAGCCCAACCGGGACTGCTGGAAACACCATATATTTT.

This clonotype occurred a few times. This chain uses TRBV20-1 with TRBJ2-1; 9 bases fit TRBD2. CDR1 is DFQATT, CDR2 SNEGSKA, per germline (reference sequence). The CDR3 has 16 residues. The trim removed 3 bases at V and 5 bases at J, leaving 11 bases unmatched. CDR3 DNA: TGCAGTGCTAGTGCGGGAGGGCCCACTAAACACAATGAGCAGTTCTTC. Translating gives CSASAGGPTKHNEQFF.

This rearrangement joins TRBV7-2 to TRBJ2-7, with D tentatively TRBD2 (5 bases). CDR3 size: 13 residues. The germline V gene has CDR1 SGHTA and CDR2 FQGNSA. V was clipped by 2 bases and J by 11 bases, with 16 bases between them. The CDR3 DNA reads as TGTGCCAGCAGCTTAAGATCGGCTAGCTACGAGTACTTC. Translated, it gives CASSLRSASYEYF.